This T cell receptor beta chain originates from a study of blood T cell repertoires in COVID-19. Study details: Sites across the United States, Italy and Spain contributed samples from acute and convalescent COVID-19.

As originally analysed: Reference gene primer amplification in the assay estimated nucleated cell counts. Assay: immunoSEQ multiplex PCR; the TCRdb copy retains only in-frame clones and omits some. V, J and clone size reflect that table, while D and trimming were determined from the DNA. This sample yields some 270,000 clones, of which 91% are seen a single time; around 2.8% belongs to the top ten. Sequencing used PBMCs or T cells enriched from blood (not recorded which). The receptor comes from a man aged 35-49 years who had been exposed to COVID-19.

CDR3 bases: TGTGCTAGTGGTTTGTCTAGCGGGAGAAATCAAGAGCAGTTCTTC. It specifies CASGLSSGRNQEQFF. This rearrangement joins TRBV12-5 to TRBJ2-1; TRBD2 matches at 10 bases. The trim removed 2 bases at V and 10 bases at J, leaving 8 bases unmatched. The germline V gene has CDR1 LGHNT and CDR2 FRNRAP. The CDR3 has 15 amino acids.